This is a list of T cell receptor beta chains from one sample in a study of blood T cell repertoires in COVID-19. Clones were sequenced by immunoSEQ multiplex PCR, and TCRdb holds only the in-frame ones, with some missing. Among roughly 90,000 clones listed, 89% were seen once. Sequenced sample: peripheral blood. The receptors shown here come from a man aged 50 to 60 with acute or convalescent COVID-19. CDR3s include the opening cysteine and the closing phenylalanine or tryptophan. D genes are given only for firm matches. Some rows mark clone size as missing; the rest say once, few, many or name a class of expanded clone.

CDR3 length: 13
J gene: TRBJ1-1
V gene: TRBV7-2
D gene: -
clone size: -
CDR3 DNA: TGTGCCAGCAGACAGGCAATGGGGACTGAAGCTTTCTTT
CDR3 protein: CASRQAMGTEAFF

CDR3 length: 14
J gene: TRBJ1-2
V gene: TRBV19
D gene: -
clone size: -
CDR3 DNA: TGTGCCAGTAGTATGCAGGCAGCCACCTATGGCTACACCTTC
CDR3 protein: CASSMQAATYGYTF

CDR3 length: 18
J gene: TRBJ1-5
V gene: TRBV7-6
D gene: -
clone size: -
CDR3 DNA: TGTGCCAGCAGCTTAGGGGAGGGTGGGATATTTAGCAATCAGCCCCAGCATTTT
CDR3 protein: CASSLGEGGIFSNQPQHF

CDR3 length: 16
J gene: TRBJ2-3
V gene: TRBV5-6
D gene: -
clone size: -
CDR3 DNA: TGTGCCAGCAGCTTGGTGGGACTCAATGACACAGATACGCAGTATTTT
CDR3 protein: CASSLVGLNDTDTQYF

CDR3 length: 16
J gene: TRBJ2-3
V gene: TRBV7-2
D gene: TRBD1
clone size: -
CDR3 DNA: TGTGCCAGCAGTGAACAGGGGCAGGTCAGCACAGATACGCAGTATTTT
CDR3 protein: CASSEQGQVSTDTQYF

CDR3 length: 17
J gene: TRBJ2-5
V gene: TRBV7-6
D gene: TRBD2
clone size: -
CDR3 DNA: TGTGCCAGCAGCTCGGCCGGACTAGCGGGGGGGAAAGAGACCCAGTACTTC
CDR3 protein: CASSSAGLAGGKETQYF

CDR3 length: 17
J gene: TRBJ2-2
V gene: TRBV3-1/TRBV3-2
D gene: TRBD1
clone size: -
CDR3 DNA: TGTGCCAGCAGCCAACGACTCCCGGGACAGGGATCCGGGGAGCTGTTTTTT
CDR3 protein: CASSQRLPGQGSGELFF

CDR3 length: 13
J gene: TRBJ2-5
V gene: TRBV11-1
D gene: -
clone size: -
CDR3 DNA: TGTGCCAGCAGCTTTCCAGGAGGGGAGACCCAGTACTTC
CDR3 protein: CASSFPGGETQYF

CDR3 length: 14
J gene: TRBJ1-1
V gene: TRBV7-3
D gene: -
clone size: -
CDR3 DNA: TGTGCCAGCAGCTTAGACGGGTTGAACACTGAAGCTTTCTTT
CDR3 protein: CASSLDGLNTEAFF

CDR3 length: 14
J gene: TRBJ2-5
V gene: TRBV19
D gene: -
clone size: few
CDR3 DNA: TGTGCCAGTAGTACTCACGGGAGCCAAGAGACCCAGTACTTC
CDR3 protein: CASSTHGSQETQYF

CDR3 length: 16
J gene: TRBJ1-4
V gene: TRBV19
D gene: TRBD1
clone size: -
CDR3 DNA: TGTGCCAGTAGCCAGACAAACAGGGGAAATAATGAAAAACTGTTTTTT
CDR3 protein: CASSQTNRGNNEKLFF

CDR3 length: 13
J gene: TRBJ1-1
V gene: TRBV6-5
D gene: -
clone size: once
CDR3 DNA: TGTGCCAGCAGTTTTCTATCGGGAGTTGAAGCTTTCTTT
CDR3 protein: CASSFLSGVEAFF

CDR3 length: 15
J gene: TRBJ2-5
V gene: TRBV9
D gene: TRBD2
clone size: -
CDR3 DNA: TGTGCCAGCAGCGTACGGGGGAGCGGGGGAGAGACCCAGTACTTC
CDR3 protein: CASSVRGSGGETQYF

CDR3 length: 15
J gene: TRBJ2-7
V gene: TRBV19
D gene: TRBD2
clone size: -
CDR3 DNA: TGTGCCAGTAGAAACCAAGCGGGGGAGTCTTACGAGCAGTACTTC
CDR3 protein: CASRNQAGESYEQYF

CDR3 length: 13
J gene: TRBJ1-2
V gene: TRBV2
D gene: TRBD1
clone size: -
CDR3 DNA: TGTGCCAGCAGTGACACTGGGACAGCCGATTACACCTTC
CDR3 protein: CASSDTGTADYTF

CDR3 length: 15
J gene: TRBJ2-5
V gene: TRBV29-1
D gene: -
clone size: -
CDR3 DNA: TGCAGCGTTCCCGAGGGACTGCCTCAATTGGAGACCCAGTACTTC
CDR3 protein: CSVPEGLPQLETQYF

CDR3 length: 17
J gene: TRBJ2-2
V gene: TRBV5-1
D gene: TRBD2
clone size: -
CDR3 DNA: TGCGCCAGCAGCCAGATCACTAGCGGGAGGGCCGACGGGGAGCTGTTTTTT
CDR3 protein: CASSQITSGRADGELFF

CDR3 length: 14
J gene: TRBJ1-5
V gene: TRBV28
D gene: TRBD1
clone size: -
CDR3 DNA: TGTGCCAGCAGTCCCGGGACAGCTAATCAGCCCCAGCATTTT
CDR3 protein: CASSPGTANQPQHF

CDR3 length: 15
J gene: TRBJ2-2
V gene: TRBV19
D gene: TRBD2
clone size: -
CDR3 DNA: TGTGCCAGTAGTATTTTAGCGGGAGCGGGCGGGGAGCTGTTTTTT
CDR3 protein: CASSILAGAGGELFF

CDR3 length: 15
J gene: TRBJ1-6
V gene: TRBV30
D gene: TRBD1
clone size: once
CDR3 DNA: TGTGCCTGGAGACCGGACAGGGCTAATAATTCACCCCTCCACTTT
CDR3 protein: CAWRPDRANNSPLHF

CDR3 length: 14
J gene: TRBJ1-1
V gene: TRBV6-1
D gene: TRBD1
clone size: once
CDR3 DNA: TGTGCCAGCAGTGAAAGGACAGGGGGTTTGGTAGCTTTCTTT
CDR3 protein: CASSERTGGLVAFF

CDR3 length: 17
J gene: TRBJ1-4
V gene: TRBV30
D gene: TRBD1
clone size: -
CDR3 DNA: TGTGCCTGGAGTGCCGGGACAGGGGCTACAACTAATGAAAAACTGTTTTTT
CDR3 protein: CAWSAGTGATTNEKLFF

CDR3 length: 15
J gene: TRBJ2-2
V gene: TRBV5-1
D gene: TRBD2
clone size: -
CDR3 DNA: TGCGCCAGCAGACCGAAAGCGGGAGAAACCGGGGAGCTGTTTTTT
CDR3 protein: CASRPKAGETGELFF

CDR3 length: 14
J gene: TRBJ2-3
V gene: TRBV6-5
D gene: -
clone size: -
CDR3 DNA: TGTGCCAGCACCCCGACGGGCGGGACAGATACGCAGTATTTT
CDR3 protein: CASTPTGGTDTQYF

CDR3 length: 14
J gene: TRBJ2-2
V gene: TRBV11-1
D gene: -
clone size: -
CDR3 DNA: TGTGCCAGCAGCCTAGGAGGGATGGTCGGGGAGCTGTTTTTT
CDR3 protein: CASSLGGMVGELFF

CDR3 length: 13
J gene: TRBJ1-4
V gene: TRBV3-1/TRBV3-2
D gene: -
clone size: -
CDR3 DNA: TGTGCCAGCAGCCAGGGGGCGCGGCGAAAACTGTTTTTT
CDR3 protein: CASSQGARRKLFF

CDR3 length: 20
J gene: TRBJ2-4
V gene: TRBV19
D gene: TRBD2
clone size: -
CDR3 DNA: TGTGCCAGTAGTCCCACGCGGACTAGCGGGGGCTCCGGAGCCAAAAACATTCAGTACTTC
CDR3 protein: CASSPTRTSGGSGAKNIQYF

CDR3 length: 14
J gene: TRBJ2-7
V gene: TRBV4-1
D gene: -
clone size: -
CDR3 DNA: TGCGCCAGCAGCCAAGAGGTCAACACCTACGAGCAGTACTTC
CDR3 protein: CASSQEVNTYEQYF

CDR3 length: 15
J gene: TRBJ2-4
V gene: TRBV14
D gene: -
clone size: -
CDR3 DNA: TGTGCCAGCAGCCAATCCGGGACATGGGTAAACATTCAGTACTTC
CDR3 protein: CASSQSGTWVNIQYF

CDR3 length: 16
J gene: TRBJ2-5
V gene: TRBV15
D gene: TRBD2
clone size: once
CDR3 DNA: TGTGCCACCAGCAGAGATCAGTTTGGAGCGGGGGAGACCCAGTACTTC
CDR3 protein: CATSRDQFGAGETQYF

CDR3 length: 14
J gene: TRBJ2-1
V gene: TRBV30
D gene: TRBD2
clone size: -
CDR3 DNA: TGTGCCTGGAGTGCGGGACTAGCGGGAGGTGAGCAGTTCTTC
CDR3 protein: CAWSAGLAGGEQFF

CDR3 length: 14
J gene: TRBJ2-5
V gene: TRBV11-1
D gene: -
clone size: -
CDR3 DNA: TGTGCCAGCAGCACCAGACCTATCGGGGAGACCCAGTACTTC
CDR3 protein: CASSTRPIGETQYF

CDR3 length: 14
J gene: TRBJ2-7
V gene: TRBV25-1
D gene: -
clone size: -
CDR3 DNA: TGTGCCAGCAGTGAAAGAACAATGTCCTACGAGCAGTACTTC
CDR3 protein: CASSERTMSYEQYF

CDR3 length: 17
J gene: TRBJ2-7
V gene: TRBV7-8
D gene: TRBD1
clone size: -
CDR3 DNA: TGTGCCAGCAGCCCCGAAACAGACAGGGGAAGAGGGTACGAGCAGTACTTC
CDR3 protein: CASSPETDRGRGYEQYF

CDR3 length: 17
J gene: TRBJ1-5
V gene: TRBV2
D gene: -
clone size: -
CDR3 DNA: TGTGCCAGCAGTGATATAGAGGACACCTATAGCAATCAGCCCCAGCATTTT
CDR3 protein: CASSDIEDTYSNQPQHF

CDR3 length: 14
J gene: TRBJ1-6
V gene: TRBV4-1
D gene: -
clone size: once
CDR3 DNA: TGCGCCAGCAGCCTCTCCTCGGGTGGAGCACCCCTCCACTTT
CDR3 protein: CASSLSSGGAPLHF

CDR3 length: 15
J gene: TRBJ2-2
V gene: TRBV6-5
D gene: -
clone size: -
CDR3 DNA: TGTGCCAGCAGTCTTGGACTGACTAACACCGGGGAGCTGTTTTTT
CDR3 protein: CASSLGLTNTGELFF

CDR3 length: 17
J gene: TRBJ1-3
V gene: TRBV19
D gene: -
clone size: -
CDR3 DNA: TGTGCCAGTAGTATAGACGGGGATTCTAGCTCTGGAAACACCATATATTTT
CDR3 protein: CASSIDGDSSSGNTIYF

CDR3 length: 14
J gene: TRBJ2-2
V gene: TRBV9
D gene: -
clone size: -
CDR3 DNA: TGTGCCAGCAGCGTAGTAGGAGAGGGCGGGGAGCTGTTTTTT
CDR3 protein: CASSVVGEGGELFF

CDR3 length: 15
J gene: TRBJ1-1
V gene: TRBV29-1
D gene: -
clone size: -
CDR3 DNA: TGCAGCGTTGCATACGAAGGGACACGTAACACTGAAGCTTTCTTT
CDR3 protein: CSVAYEGTRNTEAFF

CDR3 length: 12
J gene: TRBJ1-2
V gene: TRBV12-3/TRBV12-4
D gene: -
clone size: -
CDR3 DNA: TGTGCCAGCAGTTCAGGGGTTGTCGGCTACACCTTC
CDR3 protein: CASSSGVVGYTF

CDR3 length: 17
J gene: TRBJ1-5
V gene: TRBV7-2
D gene: TRBD1
clone size: -
CDR3 DNA: TGTGCCAGCAGCGCGGACAGGGAGGGAGTTAGCAATCAGCCCCAGCATTTT
CDR3 protein: CASSADREGVSNQPQHF

CDR3 length: 18
J gene: TRBJ1-1
V gene: TRBV7-2
D gene: -
clone size: -
CDR3 DNA: TGTGCCAGCAGCTTAGGAAAGATAGCGGGGATCGCGAGGACTGAAGCTTTCTTT
CDR3 protein: CASSLGKIAGIARTEAFF

CDR3 length: 15
J gene: TRBJ2-1
V gene: TRBV2
D gene: TRBD2
clone size: -
CDR3 DNA: TGTGCCAGCAGTGACGGGACTAGCGGATTCAATGAGCAGTTCTTC
CDR3 protein: CASSDGTSGFNEQFF

CDR3 length: 14
J gene: TRBJ1-4
V gene: TRBV6-6
D gene: TRBD1
clone size: once
CDR3 DNA: TGTGCCAGCAGCAAAGGGACAGCGGATGAAAAACTGTTTTTT
CDR3 protein: CASSKGTADEKLFF

CDR3 length: 14
J gene: TRBJ2-7
V gene: TRBV5-1
D gene: -
clone size: few
CDR3 DNA: TGCGCCAGCAGCTTGGTGGACAGCTCCTACGAGCAGTACTTC
CDR3 protein: CASSLVDSSYEQYF

CDR3 length: 13
J gene: TRBJ2-3
V gene: TRBV12-3/TRBV12-4
D gene: TRBD2
clone size: -
CDR3 DNA: TGTGCCAGCAGTTGGGGGACTACGAATACGCAGTATTTT
CDR3 protein: CASSWGTTNTQYF

CDR3 length: 16
J gene: TRBJ1-1
V gene: TRBV2
D gene: -
clone size: -
CDR3 DNA: TGTGCCAGCAAGAGGTCCCTTAGTCCTATGAACACTGAAGCTTTCTTT
CDR3 protein: CASKRSLSPMNTEAFF

CDR3 length: 14
J gene: TRBJ2-5
V gene: TRBV13
D gene: TRBD2
clone size: -
CDR3 DNA: TGTGCCAGCAGTTCAGGACTAGCGACGGAGACCCAGTACTTC
CDR3 protein: CASSSGLATETQYF